Listed here are 24 T cell receptor beta chains from one sample, sequenced in a study of blood T cell repertoires in COVID-19. Libraries were prepared by immunoSEQ multiplex PCR; TCRdb keeps only in-frame clonotypes and omits some of them. The table has roughly 92,000 clones, 70% to 90% seen once. The sample comprised peripheral blood. The origin of the receptors is a human donor with acute or convalescent COVID-19. The donor label of this sample is uncertain.

In this sample, this clone turned up once. The rearrangement uses TRBV7-9 and TRBJ1-4, with 8 bases matching TRBD1. This CDR3 has 15 amino acids. Germline V gives CDR1 SEHNR, CDR2 FQNEAQ (reference sequence). With 5 bases clipped from V and 7 bases from J, the junction kept 9 bases outside the gene matches. The CDR3 bases are TGTGCCAGCAGCCCCCGAGACAGGGGATCTGAAAAACTGTTTTTT. It codes for CASSPRDRGSEKLFF.

The rearrangement joins TRBV5-1 to TRBJ2-5; tentative D call: TRBD2 (6 bases). The CDR3 loop spans 14 amino acids. From germline, CDR1 is SGHRS and CDR2 YFSETQ. V shed 2 bases and J shed 7 bases, with 15 bases lying between them. The CDR3 is CASSLERRGGTQYF. The CDR3 coding sequence is TGCGCCAGCAGCTTAGAAAGACGGGGAGGGACCCAGTACTTC.

The V and J genes are TRBV4-2 and TRBJ2-1; weak D call: TRBD1 (5 bases). The CDR3 spans 16 residues. Germline lookup yields CDR1 LGHNA and CDR2 YNFKEQ. Between the trimmed V and J ends, which lost 1 base and 2 bases, there was a span of 12 bases. CDR3 bases: TGTGCCAGCAGCCAAGCTTTTGGACATCCCTACAATGAGCAGTTCTTC. Its protein product is CASSQAFGHPYNEQFF.

J is TRBJ1-2 and V is TRBV29-1; the D is unclear. The germline V gene encodes CDR1 SQVTM and CDR2 ANQGSEA. The V gene lost 5 bases and the J gene lost 5 bases, with 12 bases spanning the gap. The CDR3 loop spans 12 amino acids. CDR3 region: CSVLVSDYGYTF. The CDR3 nucleotides read TGCAGCGTTCTAGTGTCAGATTATGGCTACACCTTC.

This chain connects TRBV7-8 to TRBJ1-2, with a tentative D call TRBD1 (5 bases). The germline V and J ends were trimmed by 5 bases and 8 bases, with 15 bases remaining between them. Germline assignment: CDR1 SGHVS and CDR2 FQNEAQ. CDR3 size: 13 residues. CDR3 in amino acids: CASSVDGGEGYTF. CDR3 nucleotides: TGTGCCAGCAGCGTGGACGGGGGGGAAGGCTACACCTTC.

The chain recombines TRBV6-2 or TRBV6-3 with TRBJ2-7; the D is unclear. This CDR3 spans 12 amino acids. Per the germline V gene, CDR1 is MNHEY and CDR2 is SVGEGT. V lost 4 bases and J 0 bases, leaving 4 bases between the germline ends. CDR3 sequence reads: CASSSVSYEQYF. As DNA, the CDR3 is TGTGCCAGCAGTTCGGTCTCCTACGAGCAGTACTTC.

The chain joins TRBV12-5 to TRBJ2-7; D perhaps matches TRBD1 (6 bases). Germline V gene lookup returns CDR1 LGHNT and CDR2 FRNRAP. The CDR3 loop spans 14 amino acids. Trimming cost V 4 bases and J 4 bases, with 14 bases left between them. CDR3 sequence: CASGWTDLGYEQYF. The CDR3 DNA is TGTGCTAGTGGTTGGACAGACCTTGGGTACGAGCAGTACTTC.

The chain combines TRBV2 with TRBJ2-1, with 13 bases matching TRBD2. The V segment lost 8 bases and the J segment 9 bases; nucleotides outside the gene matches: 10. There are 15 residues in the CDR3. The germline CDR1 and CDR2 sequences are SNHLY and FYNNEI. As DNA, the CDR3 is TGTGCCAGCGATAAGACTAGCGGGGGGTGGGCTGAGCAGTTCTTC. Translation: CASDKTSGGWAEQFF.

V usage is TRBV5-6 and J usage is TRBJ1-2; 10 bases map to TRBD1. Germline V gives CDR1 SGHDT, CDR2 YYEEEE. Trimming took 2 bases from V and 6 from J; bases not matched to a gene: 4. There are 14 residues in the CDR3. The CDR3 sequence is CASSFLDRGNGYTF. The CDR3 DNA reads TGTGCCAGCAGCTTTCTGGACAGGGGGAATGGCTACACCTTC.

This chain joins TRBV19 and TRBJ2-7, with 9 bases that match TRBD1. J was trimmed by 2 bases and V by 10 bases; bases with no gene match: 9. CDR1 LNHDA and CDR2 SQIVND come from the germline V gene (reference sequence). The CDR3 totals 14 residues. CDR3 in DNA: TGTGCCACCAGGGGGGACAGGGACACCTACGAGCAGTACTTC. It translates to CATRGDRDTYEQYF.

The chain couples TRBV5-5 to TRBJ1-5; 7 bases are shared with TRBD1. V shed 1 base and J 3 bases; nucleotides not matched to a gene: 4. CDR1 SGHKS and CDR2 YYEKEE come from the germline V gene (reference sequence). The CDR3 runs 15 residues. The CDR3 loop is CASSLRGQFNQPQHF. Here the CDR3 DNA reads TGTGCCAGCAGCTTGCGGGGACAGTTCAATCAGCCCCAGCATTTT.

V and J are TRBV28 and TRBJ2-2; D perhaps matches TRBD2 (6 bases). Trimming cost V 7 bases and J 7 bases, with 13 bases left between them. This CDR3 spans 13 amino acids. The germline CDR1 and CDR2 sequences are MDHEN and SYDVKM. CDR3 region: CASMAGSSGELFF. CDR3 nucleotides: TGTGCCAGCATGGCGGGGTCCAGCGGGGAGCTGTTTTTT.

J is TRBJ1-2 and V is TRBV27, with a possible D match to TRBD1 (6 bases). Trimming took off 2 bases at V and 7 bases at J, with 17 bases between the two ends. This CDR3 has 15 amino acids. Germline lookup yields CDR1 MNHEY and CDR2 SMNVEV (reference sequence). CDR3 in DNA: TGTGCCAGCAGTTTAACCCTACAGGGTAGTGGTGGCTACACCTTC. It encodes CASSLTLQGSGGYTF.

This clone occurred once. The chain combines TRBV10-3 with TRBJ1-6; 11 bases match TRBD1. CDR3 length: 15 residues. The germline V gene encodes CDR1 ENHRY and CDR2 SYGVKD. V shed 3 bases and J 9 bases; nucleotides not matched to a gene: 4. The CDR3 sequence: CAISDPGQGGSPLHF. In DNA, the CDR3 is TGTGCCATCAGTGATCCGGGACAGGGGGGTTCACCCCTCCACTTT.

V usage is TRBV5-1 and J usage is TRBJ1-3, with D perhaps matching TRBD1 (5 bases). In germline, CDR1 is SGHRS, CDR2 YFSETQ. The V end lost 7 bases, the J end lost 1 base, and 18 bases lay between the germline ends. CDR3 size: 16 residues. The chain's CDR3 is CASARTEGYSGNTIYF. The CDR3 DNA is TGCGCCAGCGCAAGGACGGAGGGGTATTCTGGAAACACCATATATTTT.

V is TRBV2 and J is TRBJ1-5, with 7 bases aligning to TRBD1. J lost 6 bases, V lost 7 bases, and 9 bases had no gene match. The CDR3 sequence is 14 residues long. Germline V gives CDR1 SNHLY, CDR2 FYNNEI. The CDR3 loop is CASKGGIQTQPQHF. The CDR3 coding sequence is TGTGCCAGCAAAGGGGGCATTCAGACTCAGCCCCAGCATTTT.

The rearrangement joins TRBV3-1 (or the pseudogene TRBV3-2) to TRBJ2-7, with D possibly being TRBD2 (6 bases). The germline CDR1 and CDR2 sequences are LGHDT and YNNKEL (reference sequence). This CDR3 contains 16 residues. V was cut by 4 bases and J by 1 base, with 17 bases left in between. The CDR3 reads CASSPRGGIQSYEQYF. CDR3 DNA sequence: TGTGCCAGCAGCCCCCGGGGAGGCATACAATCCTACGAGCAGTACTTC.

J is TRBJ1-5 and V is TRBV28; no clear D. Trimming shortened V by 8 bases and J by 3 bases, and 11 bases separated the two germline ends. CDR1 is MDHEN, CDR2 SYDVKM, per germline. This CDR3 spans 13 amino acids. This CDR3 is CASSWRDNQPQHF. The CDR3 nucleotides read TGTGCCAGCTCATGGAGGGACAATCAGCCCCAGCATTTT.

The rearrangement uses TRBV9 and TRBJ2-1; a weak D match, TRBD2 (5 bases). Germline CDR1 and CDR2: SGDLS and YYNGEE. The CDR3 is 14 residues long. The V gene lost 3 bases and the J gene lost 5 bases, with 12 bases spanning the gap. The CDR3 region has the DNA TGTGCCAGCAGCGCCCTTAAGAGGGACAATGAGCAGTTCTTC. It specifies CASSALKRDNEQFF.

The chain joins TRBV6-5 to TRBJ2-7, with TRBD1 as a possible D gene (6 bases). The germline gives CDR1 MNHEY, CDR2 SVGAGI. Deletions cut 6 bases from V and 7 bases from J, with 16 bases between. CDR3 length: 13 amino acids. CDR3 loop: CASSPGQPVEQYF. CDR3 sequence (DNA): TGTGCCAGCAGCCCCGGACAGCCCGTTGAGCAGTACTTC.

V and J are TRBV7-2 and TRBJ2-1; TRBD2 is a possible D gene (6 bases). With 2 bases removed from V and 13 bases from J, the gap between germline ends came to 12 bases. Germline CDR1 reads SGHTA; CDR2 reads FQGNSA. The CDR3 is 12 amino acids. Here the CDR3 reads CASSLLPGEQFF. The CDR3 nucleotides are TGTGCCAGCAGCTTATTACCGGGGGAACAGTTCTTC.

This chain connects TRBV2 to TRBJ2-2, with 8 bases matching TRBD1. Germline values: CDR1 SNHLY, CDR2 FYNNEI. The length of the CDR3 is 17 residues. Unmatched junction bases numbered 11, after V lost 3 bases and J lost 5 bases. The CDR3 DNA sequence: TGTGCCAGCAGTGAGGGGCAGGGGGCGTTCGATACCGGGGAGCTGTTTTTT. Protein sequence: CASSEGQGAFDTGELFF.

The chain employs TRBV6-1 and TRBJ1-4; possible D gene TRBD1, 6 bases. Deletions cut 3 bases from V and 6 bases from J, with 11 bases between. CDR3 length: 14 amino acids. Germline-derived CDR1 and CDR2 are MNHNS and SASEGT. The CDR3 loop is CASSDQGPDEKLFF. The DNA of the CDR3 is TGTGCCAGCAGTGACCAGGGGCCGGATGAAAAACTGTTTTTT.

V gene TRBV20-1 combines with J gene TRBJ2-5, with 9 bases fitting TRBD1. The CDR3 is made up of 14 amino acids. Trimming at V came to 3 bases and at J to 0 bases, leaving 2 bases not matched to a gene. The germline gives CDR1 DFQATT, CDR2 SNEGSKA (reference sequence). The CDR3 sequence is CSASDRGYQETQYF. Here the CDR3 DNA reads TGCAGTGCTAGTGACAGGGGGTACCAAGAGACCCAGTACTTC.